This T cell receptor beta chain was recorded in a study of T cell responses to AZD1222 COVID-19 vaccine. Whole-study results and caveats: The donors showed a predominance of white British ancestry and of females, with possible underestimation of clonal diversity.

Pooled in the analysis were second doses at about 4 or about 12 weeks. Generated by immunoSEQ multiplex PCR, the TCRdb table keeps only in-frame clones and is missing some. The sample lists about 270,000 clones, 94% occurring once. CDR1 is MGHDK and CDR2 is SYGVNS in the germline V gene. The V end was cut by 6 bases, the J end by 8 bases, with 13 bases between. This CDR3 region has 13 residues. To note about this clone: Its antigen is unidentified.

Specimen: peripheral blood, collected 28 days after the second AZD1222 dose. The rearrangement uses TRBV25-1 and TRBJ1-4; maybe TRBD1 (5 bases). The receptor's source is an adult who received the AZD1222 COVID-19 vaccine. CDR3 loop: CASRERDLEKLFF. Here the CDR3 DNA reads TGTGCCAGCAGAGAAAGGGACCTCGAAAAACTGTTTTTT.